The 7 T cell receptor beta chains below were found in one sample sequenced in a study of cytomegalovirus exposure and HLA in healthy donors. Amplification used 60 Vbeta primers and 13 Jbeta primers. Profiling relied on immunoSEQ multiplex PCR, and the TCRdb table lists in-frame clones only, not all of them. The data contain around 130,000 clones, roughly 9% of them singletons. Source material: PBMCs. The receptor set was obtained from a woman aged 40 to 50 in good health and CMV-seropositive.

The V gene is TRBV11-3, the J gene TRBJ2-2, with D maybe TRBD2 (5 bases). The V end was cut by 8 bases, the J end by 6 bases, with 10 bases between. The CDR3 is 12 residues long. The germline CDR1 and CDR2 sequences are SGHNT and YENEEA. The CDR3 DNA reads TGTGCCAGCGGGCTGGGAGCCGGGGAGCTGTTTTTT. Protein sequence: CASGLGAGELFF.

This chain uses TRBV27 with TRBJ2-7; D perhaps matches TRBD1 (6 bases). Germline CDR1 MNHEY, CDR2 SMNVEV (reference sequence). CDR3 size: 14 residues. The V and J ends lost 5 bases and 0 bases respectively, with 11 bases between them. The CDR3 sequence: CASSPRTDSYEQYF. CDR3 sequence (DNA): TGTGCCAGCAGTCCCCGGACAGACTCCTACGAGCAGTACTTC.

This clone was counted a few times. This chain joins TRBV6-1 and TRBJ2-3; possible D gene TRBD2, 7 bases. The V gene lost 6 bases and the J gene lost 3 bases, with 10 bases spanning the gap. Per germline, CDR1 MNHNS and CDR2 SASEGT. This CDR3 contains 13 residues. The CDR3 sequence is CASRRGGTDTQYF. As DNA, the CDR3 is TGTGCCAGCAGGAGGGGGGGAACAGATACGCAGTATTTT.

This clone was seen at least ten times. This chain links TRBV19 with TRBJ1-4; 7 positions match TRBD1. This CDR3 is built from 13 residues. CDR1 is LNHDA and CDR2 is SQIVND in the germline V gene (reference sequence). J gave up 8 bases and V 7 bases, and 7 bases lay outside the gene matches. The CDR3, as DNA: TGTGCCAGTATCCCCACAGGGGACGAAAAACTGTTTTTT. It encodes CASIPTGDEKLFF.

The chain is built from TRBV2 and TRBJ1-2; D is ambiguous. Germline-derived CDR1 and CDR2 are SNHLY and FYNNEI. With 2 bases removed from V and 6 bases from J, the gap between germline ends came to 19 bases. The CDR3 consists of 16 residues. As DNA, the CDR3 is TGTGCCAGCAGTGAATGGGATGGAGGGAAAGGAGATGGCTACACCTTC. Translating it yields CASSEWDGGKGDGYTF.

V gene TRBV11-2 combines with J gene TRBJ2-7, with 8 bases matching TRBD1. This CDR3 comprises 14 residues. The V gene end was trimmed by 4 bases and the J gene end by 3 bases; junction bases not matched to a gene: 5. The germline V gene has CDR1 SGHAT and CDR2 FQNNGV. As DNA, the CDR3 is TGTGCCAGCAGCTCGCCCGGACAGGGCTACGAGCAGTACTTC. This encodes CASSSPGQGYEQYF.

CDR3 sequence reads: CASSSPTGVFYEQYF. The CDR3 bases are TGTGCCAGCTCCTCTCCGACAGGAGTGTTCTACGAGCAGTACTTC. This chain connects TRBV18 to TRBJ2-7, with D possibly matching TRBD1 (6 bases). Trimming took off 6 bases at V and 3 bases at J, with 18 bases between the two ends. The CDR3 sequence is 15 residues long. CDR1 is KGHSH and CDR2 is LQKENI in the germline V gene.